These 32 T cell receptor beta chains came from one sample sequenced in a study of T-cell memory formation after mild COVID-19. From the 5' RACE reads, TCRdb called clonotypes with MiXCR, one entry per CDR3 protein. The repertoire holds 200,000 to 250,000 distinct CDR3 sequences, 8% to 10% seen once, with 22% in the top ten. The sequenced sample was PBMCs or a T cell subset sorted from them (not recorded which). These receptor sequences come from a man aged 18 to 35 who had mild COVID-19 (a few samples of this study predate the infection). Cell type and time point are not known.

This rearrangement joins TRBV12-3 or TRBV12-4 to TRBJ1-2; D gene ambiguous. V was clipped by 4 bases and J by 4 bases, with 13 bases between them. CDR3 size: 14 residues. CDR3 region: CASSSRRGAYGYTF. CDR3 in DNA: TGTGCCAGCAGTTCACGACGGGGAGCCTATGGCTACACCTTC.

The table lists this clonotype with a count of one. The J gene is TRBJ1-2, the V gene TRBV27; TRBD1 is a possible D gene (6 bases). Germline V gene sequence: CDR1 MNHEY, CDR2 SMNVEV (reference sequence). V lost 6 bases to trimming and J lost 8 bases, with 16 bases between them. The CDR3 is 13 residues long. In DNA form, the CDR3 reads TGTGCCAGCAGGGATGGGGGGCCGGGGGGCTACACCTTC. It specifies CASRDGGPGGYTF.

Remarks on this clonotype: A read error is possible here, since a much larger clone lies one base away. V usage is TRBV12-3 or TRBV12-4 and J usage is TRBJ2-1; D gene uncertain. The CDR3 consists of 14 residues. The CDR3 loop reads CASSLSVLGNEQLF. CDR3 coding DNA: TGTGCCAGCAGTTTAAGTGTCCTTGGCAATGAGCAGTTATTC.

This clonotype has more than one count but fewer than ten. The chain couples TRBV2 to TRBJ2-1; D assignment may be TRBD1 or TRBD2 (5 bases each). This CDR3 is 14 amino acids long. From germline, CDR1 is SNHLY and CDR2 FYNNEI. Deletions cut 5 bases from V and 11 bases from J, with 19 bases between. Here the CDR3 DNA reads TGTGCCAGCAGTCACCGGGACGGCCTGTGGCAGCAGTTCTTC. It encodes CASSHRDGLWQQFF. Filled out from reference TRBV2 and TRBJ2-1, the complete variable domain reads EPEVTQTPSHQVTQMGQEVILRCVPISNHLYFYWYRQILGQKVEFLVSFYNNEISEKSEIFDDQFSVERPDGSNFTLKIRSTKLEDSAMYFCASSHRDGLWQQFFGPGTRLTVL.

This clonotype was detected a few times. This chain connects TRBV20-1 to TRBJ2-7; TRBD2 might be the D (6 bases). Trimming left V 6 bases short and J 3 bases short, with 12 bases between. This CDR3 contains 12 residues. Germline CDR1 and CDR2: DFQATT and SNEGSKA (reference sequence). The CDR3 DNA reads TGCAGTGCCCGCGGGGATTTCTACGAGCAGTACGTC. Its protein product is CSARGDFYEQYV.

This clonotype has more than one count but fewer than ten. V gene TRBV7-2 combines with J gene TRBJ2-7, with 9 bases identical to TRBD1. CDR1 and CDR2 from the germline V gene are SGHTA and FQGNSA. V was clipped by 1 base and J by 3 bases; unmatched bases: 4. The CDR3 spans 15 residues. DNA for the CDR3: TGTGCCAGCAGCTTAGTAGGGACAGGGTACTACGAGCAGTACGTC. Translating gives CASSLVGTGYYEQYV.

This clonotype was counted many times. The CDR3 region has the DNA TGCGCCAGCAGCCCTTCCCCCGGGCCACCTGAAGCTTTCTTT. It specifies CASSPSPGPPEAFF. The rearrangement joins TRBV5-1 to TRBJ1-1; D gene uncertain. Between the trimmed V and J ends, which lost 4 bases and 6 bases, there was a span of 16 bases. The CDR3 has 14 residues. Per the germline V gene, CDR1 is SGHRS and CDR2 is YFSETQ.

This clonotype was found many times. This chain connects TRBV5-1 to TRBJ2-3; 13 nucleotides line up with TRBD2. This CDR3 is built from 16 residues. Trimming took 4 bases from V and 5 from J; bases not matched to a gene: 7. Germline assignment: CDR1 SGHRS and CDR2 YFSETQ. The CDR3 loop reads CASSRGLAGSEDTQYF. CDR3 DNA: TGCGCCAGCAGCCGGGGACTAGCGGGGTCTGAAGATACGCAGTATTTT.

The chain has TRBV27 and TRBJ2-2; perhaps TRBD1 as D (5 bases). Trimming cost V 2 bases and J 7 bases, with 11 bases left between them. Germline values: CDR1 MNHEY, CDR2 SMNVEV (reference sequence). CDR3 length: 14 amino acids. CDR3 in amino acids: CASSLGVGLGELFF. In nucleotides, the CDR3 is TGTGCCAGCAGTTTAGGGGTGGGGCTCGGGGAGCTGTTTTTT.

The rearrangement joins TRBV29-1 to TRBJ1-1; 8 nucleotides line up with TRBD1. Germline CDR1 is SQVTM and CDR2 is ANQGSEA. V lost 4 bases, J lost 3 bases, and 7 bases stayed unmatched. The CDR3 covers 14 residues. The CDR3 sequence: CSVGEQGGYTEAFF. The CDR3 region has the DNA TGCAGCGTTGGGGAACAGGGGGGATACACTGAAGCTTTCTTT.

The rearrangement uses TRBV7-2 and TRBJ2-3; 8 positions match TRBD2. The junction had 5 bases not matched to a gene; V was cut back by 5 bases and J by 1 base. In germline, CDR1 is SGHTA, CDR2 FQGNSA. CDR3 length equals 15 residues. Here the CDR3 DNA reads TGTGCCAGCAGCCGGGGGGGCCAGGGCACAGATACGCAGTATTTT. It encodes CASSRGGQGTDTQYF.

The chain carries TRBV6-1 and TRBJ2-1, with 7 bases lining up with TRBD2. Per the germline V gene, CDR1 is MNHNS and CDR2 is SASEGT. V shed 11 bases, J shed 12 bases, and the junction held 10 bases outside the gene matches. The CDR3 extends over 11 amino acids. CDR3 bases: TGTGCCTCCTGGGGGGGTAGCGCGCAGTTCTTC. It is translated as CASWGGSAQFF.

This sequence joins TRBV7-9 and TRBJ2-7; 9 bases are a match to TRBD1. With V trimmed by 5 bases and J by 7 bases, 6 bases remained unmatched. The CDR3 has 13 residues. Germline V gene data show CDR1 as SEHNR and CDR2 as FQNEAQ (reference sequence). The CDR3 coding sequence is TGTGCCAGCAGCCCACAGGGGGCATGGGAGCAGTACGTC. Translated: CASSPQGAWEQYV.

The CDR3 DNA follows: TGTGCCAGCAGCCCGACTAGCGGGGGGCCGGGTGAGCAGTTCTTC. As protein: CASSPTSGGPGEQFF. The chain is built from TRBV7-2 and TRBJ2-1; 13 nucleotides align to TRBD2. Losses at the gene ends were 5 bases for V and 9 bases for J; bases not matched to a gene: 7. CDR1 SGHTA and CDR2 FQGNSA come from the germline V gene. This CDR3 region has 15 residues.

This rearrangement joins TRBV7-6 to TRBJ1-3; D not resolved. Trimming took 1 base from V and 4 from J, leaving 5 bases between them. Germline V gene data show CDR1 as SGHVS and CDR2 as FNYEAQ. This CDR3 is 13 amino acids long. The CDR3 here is CASSLEYGNTIYF. In DNA form, the CDR3 reads TGTGCCAGCAGCTTAGAATACGGAAACACCATATATTTT. Complete variable domain (other parts from reference TRBV7-6 and TRBJ1-3): GAGVSQSPRYKVTKRGQDVALRCDPISGHVSLYWYRQALGQGPEFLTYFNYEAQQDKSGLPNDRFSAERPEGSISTLTIQRTEQRDSAMYRCASSLEYGNTIYFGEGSWLTVV.

The sample holds a few counts of this clonotype. This sequence joins TRBV12-3 or TRBV12-4 and TRBJ1-1; no definite D call. The CDR3 contains 10 residues. Trimming took 8 bases from V and 10 from J, leaving 11 bases between them. The CDR3 protein is CASGRTGAFF. The DNA of the CDR3 is TGTGCCAGCGGGAGGACGGGAGCTTTCTTT.

This clonotype has a count of ten or more. The chain links TRBV5-1 to TRBJ2-5, with 10 bases identical to TRBD1. Trimming took 5 bases from V and 7 from J; bases not matched to a gene: 2. Per the germline V gene, CDR1 is SGHRS and CDR2 is YFSETQ. This CDR3 is 12 amino acids long. The CDR3 DNA follows: TGCGCCAGCAGTTGGGACAGGGGGACCCAGTACTTC. Its protein is CASSWDRGTQYF. Using reference TRBV5-1 and TRBJ2-5 for the parts outside the CDR3, the full variable domain is KAGVTQTPRYLIKTRGQQVTLSCSPISGHRSVSWYQQTPGQGLQFLFEYFSETQRNKGNFPGRFSGRQFSNSRSEMNVSTLELGDSALYLCASSWDRGTQYFGPGTRLLVL.

This rearrangement joins TRBV12-3 or TRBV12-4 to TRBJ2-2; the match to TRBD1 covers 7 bases. The V gene end was trimmed by 4 bases and the J gene end by 5 bases; junction bases not matched to a gene: 4. This CDR3 is 14 amino acids long. The CDR3 DNA reads TGTGCCAGCAGTTGGCAGGGGGAAACCGGGGAGCTGTTTTTT. Translated: CASSWQGETGELFF.

This clonotype was counted only a few times. This sequence joins TRBV5-1 and TRBJ2-5; TRBD2 matches 12 bases. This CDR3 contains 16 residues. The V gene end was trimmed by 4 bases and the J gene end by 4 bases; junction bases not matched to a gene: 8. The V gene's germline CDR1 is SGHRS and CDR2 YFSETQ. The CDR3 loop is CASSQPGLAGRETQYF. The CDR3, as DNA: TGCGCCAGCAGCCAGCCGGGACTAGCGGGTCGAGAGACCCAGTACTTC.

The rearrangement links TRBV24-1 to TRBJ2-1, with D unclear. There are 13 residues in the CDR3. The V gene lost 3 bases and the J gene lost 10 bases, with 12 bases spanning the gap. Germline V CDR1 and CDR2: KGHDR, SFDVKD. CDR3 loop: CATSDRATYEQFF. DNA for the CDR3: TGTGCCACCAGTGATCGTGCGACGTACGAGCAGTTCTTC.

This clonotype was counted between two and nine times. The CDR3 loop is CASSYGTGTFQPQHF. CDR3 nucleotides: TGTGCCAGCAGCTACGGGACAGGGACTTTTCAGCCCCAGCATTTT. This chain links TRBV6-1 with TRBJ1-5, with TRBD1 identical over 9 bases. This CDR3 is built from 15 residues. The V segment lost 6 bases and the J segment 6 bases; nucleotides outside the gene matches: 9. CDR1 and CDR2 (germline): MNHNS, SASEGT.

This clonotype was detected ten times or more. The DNA for the CDR3 is TGTGCCAGCAGCTTAGTTTTGGACACTGAAGCTTTCTTT. Its protein is CASSLVLDTEAFF. The V gene is TRBV7-2, the J gene TRBJ1-1; no reliable D call. There are 13 residues in the CDR3. The V gene lost 1 base and the J gene lost 3 bases, with 6 bases spanning the gap. Germline-derived CDR1 and CDR2 are SGHTA and FQGNSA.

The J gene is TRBJ1-1, the V gene TRBV5-5; D is unresolved. The germline CDR1 and CDR2 sequences are SGHKS and YYEKEE (reference sequence). This CDR3 spans 13 amino acids. The V end was cut by 2 bases, the J end by 3 bases, with 8 bases between. The CDR3 spells CASSFSGHTEAFF. For the CDR3, the DNA is TGTGCCAGCAGCTTCAGTGGGCACACTGAAGCTTTCTTT. The variable domain in full, completed from reference TRBV5-5 and TRBJ1-1, reads DAGVTQSPTHLIKTRGQQVTLRCSPISGHKSVSWYQQVLGQGPQFIFQYYEKEERGRGNFPDRFSARQFPNYSSELNVNALLLGDSALYLCASSFSGHTEAFFGQGTRLTVV.

The rearrangement uses TRBV5-1 and TRBJ2-7, with D perhaps TRBD2 (5 bases). Germline CDR1 reads SGHRS; CDR2 reads YFSETQ. Trimming pared 7 bases from V and 3 bases from J, leaving 14 bases between. This CDR3 comprises 13 residues. CDR3 DNA: TGCGCCAGCCGCCGGGATGGGGACTACGAGCAGTACGTC. Translated: CASRRDGDYEQYV.

This clonotype has more than one count but fewer than ten. The V call is TRBV7-2, the J call TRBJ2-5; 9 nucleotides align to TRBD1. Unmatched junction bases numbered 5, after V lost 6 bases and J lost 0 bases. Germline values: CDR1 SGHTA, CDR2 FQGNSA. This CDR3 spans 15 amino acids. The CDR3 here is CASRYRDRDQETQYF. The CDR3 DNA follows: TGTGCCAGCAGGTATCGGGACAGGGACCAAGAGACCCAGTACTTC.

The rearrangement links TRBV15 to TRBJ2-5, with a weak D call TRBD2 (9 bases). The CDR3 covers 17 residues. Trimming left V 1 base short and J 5 bases short, with 20 bases between. Germline loops: CDR1 LNHNV, CDR2 YYDKDF (reference sequence). The CDR3 sequence is CATSRVQGAGGQETQYF. CDR3 DNA: TGTGCCACCAGCAGAGTCCAGGGGGCGGGGGGGCAGGAGACCCAGTACTTC.

This clonotype came up a few times. The J gene is TRBJ2-4, the V gene TRBV24-1; D is ambiguous. This CDR3 contains 12 residues. Germline CDR1 is KGHDR and CDR2 is SFDVKD. Trimming removed 9 bases from V and 6 bases from J, with 11 bases in between. This chain's CDR3 is CATFWALNIQYF. For the CDR3, the DNA is TGTGCCACCTTCTGGGCCCTAAACATTCAGTACTTC.

There are a few counts of this clonotype. The chain joins TRBV4-1 to TRBJ2-7; D is uncertain. V was clipped by 4 bases and J by 3 bases, with 13 bases between them. CDR3 size: 14 residues. Germline assignment: CDR1 MGHRA and CDR2 YSYEKL. CDR3 protein: CASSPSLGNYEQYV. The DNA for the CDR3 is TGCGCCAGCAGCCCCTCCTTAGGGAACTACGAGCAGTACGTC.

This clonotype was recorded a few times. The V call is TRBV3-1, the J call TRBJ2-2, with TRBD2 as a possible D gene (6 bases). Germline loops: CDR1 LGHDT, CDR2 YNNKEL (reference sequence). This CDR3 is built from 16 residues. The V gene lost 4 bases and the J gene lost 0 bases, with 12 bases spanning the gap. The CDR3 nucleotides are TGTGCCAGCAGCCCACGACTAGGGGCGAACACCGGGGAGCTGTTTTTT. Amino acids: CASSPRLGANTGELFF.

This clonotype has ten or more counts. The chain joins TRBV6-5 to TRBJ2-5, with TRBD2 matching over 8 bases. The germline V gene encodes CDR1 MNHEY and CDR2 SVGAGI. This CDR3 comprises 14 residues. After removal of 2 bases from V and 5 bases from J, the junction contained 4 bases not matched to a gene. CDR3 bases: TGTGCCAGCAGTTACCGGCGGGGGGTGGAGACCCAGTACTTC. Protein sequence: CASSYRRGVETQYF.

This clonotype was seen ten or more times. CDR3 amino acids: CASSPAAGYEQYF. The CDR3 coding sequence is TGTGCCAGCAGCCCAGCGGCGGGGTACGAGCAGTACTTC. The chain links TRBV7-2 to TRBJ2-7; D might be TRBD2 (6 bases). V was clipped by 5 bases and J by 4 bases, with 12 bases between them. This CDR3 contains 13 residues. Germline CDR1 is SGHTA and CDR2 is FQGNSA.

In its sample, this clonotype was seen a few times. The chain uses TRBV12-3 or TRBV12-4 and TRBJ2-1; D gene unclear. V lost 7 bases to trimming and J lost 7 bases, with 17 bases between them. The CDR3 is 14 amino acids. CDR3 coding DNA: TGTGCCAGCACCCATACTTATATAGGAAATGAGCAGTTCTTC. Amino acids: CASTHTYIGNEQFF.